This paragraph reports one T cell receptor (beta chain). The CDR3 covers 13 residues. Germline V CDR1 and CDR2: MDHEN, SYDVKM. V gave up 7 bases and J gave up 4 bases; unmatched junction bases: 7. This entry is derived from a study of blood T cell repertoires in COVID-19. Original data processing: Cell counts per sample came from amplifying reference gene primers. Generated by immunoSEQ multiplex PCR, the TCRdb table keeps only in-frame clones and is missing some. From that table come the V and J calls and clone size; the DNA was used to work out D and trimming. Altogether about 48,000 clones are present, roughly 82% being singletons, with the ten largest covering roughly 7.3%.

This sequence was found in a man aged 35-49 years with acute or convalescent COVID-19. The chain is built from TRBV28 and TRBJ2-7; 7 nucleotides line up with TRBD2. Source material: peripheral blood. Written as DNA, the CDR3 is TGTGCCAGCACGCTAATCGGGGGGTACGAGCAGTACTTC. This gives the protein CASTLIGGYEQYF.